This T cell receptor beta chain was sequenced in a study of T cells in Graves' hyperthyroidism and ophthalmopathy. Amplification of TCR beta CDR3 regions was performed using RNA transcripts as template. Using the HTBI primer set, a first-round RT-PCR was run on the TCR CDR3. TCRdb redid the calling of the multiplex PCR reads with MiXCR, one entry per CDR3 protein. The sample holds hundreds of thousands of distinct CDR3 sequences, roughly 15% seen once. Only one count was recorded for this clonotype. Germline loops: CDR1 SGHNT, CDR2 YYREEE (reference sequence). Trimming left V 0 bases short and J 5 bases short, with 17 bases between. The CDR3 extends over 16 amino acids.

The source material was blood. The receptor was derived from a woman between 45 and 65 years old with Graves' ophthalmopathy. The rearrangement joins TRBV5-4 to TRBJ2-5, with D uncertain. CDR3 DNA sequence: TGTGCCAGCAGCTTGGCCGGAGTTTACATTCAGGAGACCCAGTACTTC. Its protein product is CASSLAGVYIQETQYF.